This TCR beta chain was captured in a study of blood T cells in healthy people across ages. Trimming took off 4 bases at V and 0 bases at J, with 16 bases between the two ends. Germline V gene sequence: CDR1 LNHDA, CDR2 SQIVND (reference sequence). The CDR3 runs 16 residues. The study, taken as a whole, reports: The study lacked donor CMV status, which possibly confounded expanded clonotype changes. Correlation between TCR beta diversity and naive T cell percentage was strong.

A J-beta primer mix and a sample-barcoded 5' primer were used in a second PCR of roughly 6 to 12 cycles. TCRdb recomputed calls from the 5' RACE reads with MiXCR, one row per CDR3 protein. The sample has fewer than 650,000 distinct CDR3 sequences; about 25% are singletons. Concerning this clonotype itself: Its specificity is unknown.

This sample was shared with a second study, whose subject was T cells of mothers and their children. Per that paper: The yield was over 9.5 million TCR beta CDR3 reads from each mother and approximately 3 million from each child. Compared with unrelated pairs, related mother-child pairs had slightly higher, non-significant overlap.

Sequenced sample: blood. The TCR sequence derives from a boy aged 2 to 10 in good health. This chain uses TRBV19 with TRBJ2-7, with D perhaps assigned TRBD1 or TRBD2 (5 bases each). The CDR3 loop is CASSTRGDRSSYEQYF. As DNA, the CDR3 is TGTGCCAGTAGTACGAGAGGGGACCGAAGCTCCTACGAGCAGTACTTC. Complete variable domain (other parts from reference TRBV19 and TRBJ2-7): DGGITQSPKYLFRKEGQNVTLSCEQNLNHDAMYWYRQDPGQGLRLIYYSQIVNDFQKGDIAEGYSVSREKKESFPLTVTSAQKNPTAFYLCASSTRGDRSSYEQYFGPGTRLTVT.